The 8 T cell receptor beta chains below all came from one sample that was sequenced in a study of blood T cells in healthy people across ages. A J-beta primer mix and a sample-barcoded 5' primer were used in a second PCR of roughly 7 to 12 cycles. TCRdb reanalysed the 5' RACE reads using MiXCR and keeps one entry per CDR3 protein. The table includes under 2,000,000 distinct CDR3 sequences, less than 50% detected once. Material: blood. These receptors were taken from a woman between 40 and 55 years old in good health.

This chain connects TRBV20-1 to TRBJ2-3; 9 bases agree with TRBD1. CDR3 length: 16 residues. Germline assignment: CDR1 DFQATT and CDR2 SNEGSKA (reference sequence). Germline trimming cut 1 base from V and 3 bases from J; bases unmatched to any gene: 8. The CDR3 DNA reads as TGCAGTGCTAGAGGGTGGGGACAGGGCTTTACAGATACGCAGTATTTT. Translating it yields CSARGWGQGFTDTQYF.

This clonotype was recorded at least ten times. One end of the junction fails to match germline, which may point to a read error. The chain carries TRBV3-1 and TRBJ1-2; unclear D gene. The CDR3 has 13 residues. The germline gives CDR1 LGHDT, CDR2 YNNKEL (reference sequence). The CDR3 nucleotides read TGCGCCAGCAGCCAAGAGGGTAACTATGGCTACACCTTC. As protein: CASSQEGNYGYTF.

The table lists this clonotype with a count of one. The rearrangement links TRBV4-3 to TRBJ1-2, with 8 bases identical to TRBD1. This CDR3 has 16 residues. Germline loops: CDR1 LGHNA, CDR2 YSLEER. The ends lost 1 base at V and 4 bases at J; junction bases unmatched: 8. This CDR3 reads CASSQGQTGDLYGYTF. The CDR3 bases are TGCGCCAGCAGCCAAGGACAGACAGGGGACCTCTATGGCTACACCTTC.

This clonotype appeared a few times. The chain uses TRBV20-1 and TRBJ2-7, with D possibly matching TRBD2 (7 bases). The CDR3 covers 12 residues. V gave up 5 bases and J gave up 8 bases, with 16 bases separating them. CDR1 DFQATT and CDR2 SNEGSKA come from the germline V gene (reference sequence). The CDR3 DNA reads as TGCAGTGCTCCGGGGGGCTCCTTGCAGCAGTACTTC. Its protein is CSAPGGSLQQYF.

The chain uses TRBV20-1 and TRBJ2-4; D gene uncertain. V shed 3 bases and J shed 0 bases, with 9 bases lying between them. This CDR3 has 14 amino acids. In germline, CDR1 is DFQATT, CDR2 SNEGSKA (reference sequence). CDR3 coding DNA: TGCAGTGCTAGTTTGGGGAAAGCCAAAAACATTCAGTACTTC. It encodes CSASLGKAKNIQYF.

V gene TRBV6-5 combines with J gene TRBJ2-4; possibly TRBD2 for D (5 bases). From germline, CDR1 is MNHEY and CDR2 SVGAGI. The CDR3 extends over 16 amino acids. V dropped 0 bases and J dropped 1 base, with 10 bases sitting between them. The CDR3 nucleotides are TGTGCCAGCAGTTACTCGACTACGGGGGCCAAAAACATTCAGTACTTC. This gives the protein CASSYSTTGAKNIQYF.

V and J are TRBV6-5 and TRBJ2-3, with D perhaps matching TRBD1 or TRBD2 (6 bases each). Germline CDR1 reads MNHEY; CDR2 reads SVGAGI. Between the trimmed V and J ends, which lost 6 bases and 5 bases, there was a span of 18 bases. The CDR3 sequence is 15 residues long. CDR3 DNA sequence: TGTGCCAGCAGCGCTCTGGGGGGCCTGAGAGATACGCAGTATTTT. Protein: CASSALGGLRDTQYF.

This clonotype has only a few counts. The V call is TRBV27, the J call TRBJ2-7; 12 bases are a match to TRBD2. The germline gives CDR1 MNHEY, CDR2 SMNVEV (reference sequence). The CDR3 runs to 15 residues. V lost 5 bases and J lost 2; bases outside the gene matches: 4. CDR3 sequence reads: CASSDGLAGPYEQYF. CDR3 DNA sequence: TGTGCCAGCAGTGATGGACTAGCGGGGCCCTACGAGCAGTACTTC.